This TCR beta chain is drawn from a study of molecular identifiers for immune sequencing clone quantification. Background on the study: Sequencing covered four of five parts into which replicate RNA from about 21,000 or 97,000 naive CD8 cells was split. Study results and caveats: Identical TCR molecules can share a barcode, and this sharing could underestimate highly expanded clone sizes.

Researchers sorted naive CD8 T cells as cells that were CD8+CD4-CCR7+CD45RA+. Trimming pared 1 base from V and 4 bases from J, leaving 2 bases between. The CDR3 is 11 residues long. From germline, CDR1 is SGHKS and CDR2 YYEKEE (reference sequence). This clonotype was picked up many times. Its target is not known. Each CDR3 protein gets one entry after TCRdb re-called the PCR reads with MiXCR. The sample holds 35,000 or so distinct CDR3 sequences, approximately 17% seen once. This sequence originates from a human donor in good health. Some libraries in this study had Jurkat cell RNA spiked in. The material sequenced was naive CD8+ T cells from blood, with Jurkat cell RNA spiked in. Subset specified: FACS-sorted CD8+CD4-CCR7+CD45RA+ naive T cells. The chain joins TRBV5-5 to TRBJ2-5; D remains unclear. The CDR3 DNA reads TGTGCCAGCAGCTTGTCAGAGACCCAGTACTTC. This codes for CASSLSETQYF.